A single T cell receptor beta chain is shown here with its context. Trimming took 7 bases from V and 0 from J; bases not matched to a gene: 4. There are 15 residues in the CDR3. In germline, CDR1 is MNHEY, CDR2 SVGAGI. Method: immunoSEQ multiplex PCR; TCRdb's copy keeps in-frame clones and lacks some. The data show roughly 200,000 clones, with 85% to 90% seen just once and 4.5% to 7.5% held by the top ten. These data belong to a study of blood T cell repertoires in COVID-19. The overall study: Sample material is recorded as cDNA or gDNA derived from T cells, B-cell-depleted T cells, or PBMCs.

Sequenced sample: peripheral blood. The chain carries TRBV6-5 and TRBJ2-3, with TRBD2 identical over 10 bases. The TCR originated in a man aged 80 or over with acute or convalescent COVID-19. The CDR3 bases are TGTGCCAGCACAACTAGCGGGACTAGCACAGATACGCAGTATTTT. This sequence encodes CASTTSGTSTDTQYF.